This TCR beta chain was observed in a study of vaccination and CD4 T cells after COVID-19. Overall study results and limits: Spike mono-reactive clones accounted for 304 of the 307 vaccine-specific clones found in convalescent patients.

Treatment noted: roughly 10-day PBMC culture with coronavirus spike peptide pools or control peptides (ViraFEST assay). Positive SARS-CoV-2 PCR tests in convalescent patients dated from March to December 2020, pre-Alpha, Beta and Delta. On this clonotype itself: The target antigen is unknown.

The CDR3 contains 16 residues. Germline V gene data show CDR1 as LNHDA and CDR2 as SQIVND (reference sequence). V dropped 7 bases and J dropped 2 bases, with 20 bases sitting between them. At the Johns Hopkins FTIC core, DNA taken from cultured CD4+ T cells was sequenced by way of the Oncomine TCR Beta short-read assay. TCRdb used MiXCR to reprocess the PCR reads, holding one entry per CDR3 protein. The sample lists 15,000 or so distinct CDR3 sequences; around 40% were seen once. The sequence was collected from a human donor with COVID-19. What was sequenced was cultured CD4+ T cells from blood. This rearrangement joins TRBV19 to TRBJ1-2; TRBD1 is a possible D gene (5 bases). The CDR3 bases are TGTGCCAGTATGAGGGGACCGGCAGCCGCGAACTATGGCTACACCTTC. It translates to CASMRGPAAANYGYTF.